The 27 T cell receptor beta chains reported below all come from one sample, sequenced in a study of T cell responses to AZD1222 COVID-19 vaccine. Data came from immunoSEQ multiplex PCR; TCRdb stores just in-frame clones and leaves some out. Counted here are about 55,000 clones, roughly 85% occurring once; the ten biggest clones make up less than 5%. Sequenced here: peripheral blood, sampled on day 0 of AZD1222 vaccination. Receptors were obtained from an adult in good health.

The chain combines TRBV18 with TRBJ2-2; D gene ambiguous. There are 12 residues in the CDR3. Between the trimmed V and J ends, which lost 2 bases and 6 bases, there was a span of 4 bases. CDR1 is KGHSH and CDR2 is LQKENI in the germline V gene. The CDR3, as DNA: TGTGCCAGCTCACCAGGGTCCGGGGAGCTGTTTTTT. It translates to CASSPGSGELFF.

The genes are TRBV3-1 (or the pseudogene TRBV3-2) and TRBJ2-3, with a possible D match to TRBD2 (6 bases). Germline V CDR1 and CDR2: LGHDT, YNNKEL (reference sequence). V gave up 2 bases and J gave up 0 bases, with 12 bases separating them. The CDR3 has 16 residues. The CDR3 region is CASSQLAGISTDTQYF. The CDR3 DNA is TGTGCCAGCAGCCAACTTGCGGGGATCAGCACAGATACGCAGTATTTT.

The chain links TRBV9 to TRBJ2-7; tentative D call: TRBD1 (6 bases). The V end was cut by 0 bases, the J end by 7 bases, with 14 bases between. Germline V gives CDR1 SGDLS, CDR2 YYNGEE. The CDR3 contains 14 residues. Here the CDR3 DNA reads TGTGCCAGCAGCGTAGGGCCCAGGGGCGGGGAGCAGTACTTC. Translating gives CASSVGPRGGEQYF. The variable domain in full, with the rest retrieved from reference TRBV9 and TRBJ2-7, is DSGVTQTPKHLITATGQRVTLRCSPRSGDLSVYWYQQSLDQGLQFLIQYYNGEERAKGNILERFSAQQFPDLHSELNLSSLELGDSALYFCASSVGPRGGEQYFGPGTRLTVT.

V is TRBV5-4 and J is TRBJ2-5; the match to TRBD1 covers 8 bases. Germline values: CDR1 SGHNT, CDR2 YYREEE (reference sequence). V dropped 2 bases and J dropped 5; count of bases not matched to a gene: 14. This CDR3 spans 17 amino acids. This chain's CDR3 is CASSFVGQGAVRETQYF. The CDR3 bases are TGTGCCAGCAGCTTTGTCGGCCAGGGGGCGGTTCGGGAGACCCAGTACTTC.

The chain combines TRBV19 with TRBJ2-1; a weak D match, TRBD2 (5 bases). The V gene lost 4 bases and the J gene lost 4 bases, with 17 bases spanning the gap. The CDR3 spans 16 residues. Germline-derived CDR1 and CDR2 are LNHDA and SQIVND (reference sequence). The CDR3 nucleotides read TGTGCCAGTAGTACCTCCTCCCAGACGGGGTACAATGAGCAGTTCTTC. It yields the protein CASSTSSQTGYNEQFF. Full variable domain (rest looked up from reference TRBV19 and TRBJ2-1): DGGITQSPKYLFRKEGQNVTLSCEQNLNHDAMYWYRQDPGQGLRLIYYSQIVNDFQKGDIAEGYSVSREKKESFPLTVTSAQKNPTAFYLCASSTSSQTGYNEQFFGPGTRLTVL.

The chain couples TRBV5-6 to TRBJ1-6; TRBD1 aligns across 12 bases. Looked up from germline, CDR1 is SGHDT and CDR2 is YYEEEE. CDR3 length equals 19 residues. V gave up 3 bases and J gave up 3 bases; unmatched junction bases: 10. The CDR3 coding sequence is TGTGCCAGCAGCTCGCTTACCGGGACAGGGGGCAACTATAATTCACCCCTCCACTTT. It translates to CASSSLTGTGGNYNSPLHF.

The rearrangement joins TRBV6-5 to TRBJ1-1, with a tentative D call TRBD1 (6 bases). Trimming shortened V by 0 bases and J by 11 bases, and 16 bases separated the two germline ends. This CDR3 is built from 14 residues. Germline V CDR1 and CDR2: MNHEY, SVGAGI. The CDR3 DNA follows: TGTGCCAGCAGTTACTCGACACAGGGCCTGGGGGCTTTCTTT. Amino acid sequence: CASSYSTQGLGAFF.

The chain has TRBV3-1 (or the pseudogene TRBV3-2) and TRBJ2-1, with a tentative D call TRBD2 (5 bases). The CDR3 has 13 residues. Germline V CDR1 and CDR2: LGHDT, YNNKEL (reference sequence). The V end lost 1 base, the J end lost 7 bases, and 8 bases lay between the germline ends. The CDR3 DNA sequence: TGTGCCAGCAGCCAAGCGCGAGGGAATGAGCAGTTCTTC. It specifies CASSQARGNEQFF.

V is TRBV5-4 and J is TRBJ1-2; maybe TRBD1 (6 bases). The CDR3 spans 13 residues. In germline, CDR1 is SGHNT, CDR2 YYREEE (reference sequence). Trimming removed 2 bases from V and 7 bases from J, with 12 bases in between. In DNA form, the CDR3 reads TGTGCCAGCAGCTTAGCGGGGGGCTTTGGCTACACCTTC. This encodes CASSLAGGFGYTF.

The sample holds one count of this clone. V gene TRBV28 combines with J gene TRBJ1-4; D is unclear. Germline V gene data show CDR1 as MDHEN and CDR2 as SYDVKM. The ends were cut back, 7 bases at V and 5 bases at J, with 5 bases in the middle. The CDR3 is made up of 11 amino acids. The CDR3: CASIENEKLFF. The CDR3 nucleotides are TGTGCCAGCATCGAAAATGAAAAACTGTTTTTT.

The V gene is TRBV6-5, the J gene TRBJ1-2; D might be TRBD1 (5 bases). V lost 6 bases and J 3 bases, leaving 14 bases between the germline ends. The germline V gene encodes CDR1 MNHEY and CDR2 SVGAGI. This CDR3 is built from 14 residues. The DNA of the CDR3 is TGTGCCAGCAGCCGGGACGCATCGGACTATGGCTACACCTTC. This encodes CASSRDASDYGYTF.

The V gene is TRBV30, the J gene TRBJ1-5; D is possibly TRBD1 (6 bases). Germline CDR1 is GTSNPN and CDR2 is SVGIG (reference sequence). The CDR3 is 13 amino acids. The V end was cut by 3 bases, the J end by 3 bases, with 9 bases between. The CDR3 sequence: CAWRGQSNQPQHF. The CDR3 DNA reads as TGTGCCTGGAGGGGACAATCCAATCAGCCCCAGCATTTT.

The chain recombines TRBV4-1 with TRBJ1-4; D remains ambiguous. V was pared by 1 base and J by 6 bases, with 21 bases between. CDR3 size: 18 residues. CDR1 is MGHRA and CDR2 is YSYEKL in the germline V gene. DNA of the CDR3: TGCGCCAGCAGCCAAGGCCCTCGCGGATTCGGGGTAGATGAAAAACTGTTTTTT. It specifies CASSQGPRGFGVDEKLFF.

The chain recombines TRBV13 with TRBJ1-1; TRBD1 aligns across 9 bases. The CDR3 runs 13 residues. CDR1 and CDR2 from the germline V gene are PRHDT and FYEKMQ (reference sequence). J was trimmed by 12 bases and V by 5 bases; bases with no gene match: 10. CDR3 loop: CASSTRDRETTFF. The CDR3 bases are TGTGCCAGCAGCACTCGGGACAGGGAGACGACTTTCTTT.

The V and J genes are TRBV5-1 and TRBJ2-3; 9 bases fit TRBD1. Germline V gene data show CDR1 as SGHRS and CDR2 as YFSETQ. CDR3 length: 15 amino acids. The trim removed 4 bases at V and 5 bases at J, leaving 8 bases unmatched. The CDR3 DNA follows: TGCGCCAGCAGCACCGGACAGGGGCGCGTAGATACGCAGTATTTT. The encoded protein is CASSTGQGRVDTQYF.

DNA for the CDR3: TGTGCCAGCAGCACGGACAGGGGCGAAAAACTGTTTTTT. Translating it yields CASSTDRGEKLFF. The J gene is TRBJ1-4, the V gene TRBV5-6, with 9 bases lining up with TRBD1. Per germline, CDR1 SGHDT and CDR2 YYEEEE. J was trimmed by 8 bases and V by 4 bases; bases with no gene match: 3. The CDR3 spans 13 residues.

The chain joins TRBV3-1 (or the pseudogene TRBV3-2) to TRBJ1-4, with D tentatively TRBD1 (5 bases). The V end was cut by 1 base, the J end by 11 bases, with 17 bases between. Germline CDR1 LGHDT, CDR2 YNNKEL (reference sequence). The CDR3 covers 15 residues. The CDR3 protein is CASSQGGETGWKLFF. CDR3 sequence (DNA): TGTGCCAGCAGCCAAGGGGGGGAAACGGGATGGAAACTGTTTTTT.

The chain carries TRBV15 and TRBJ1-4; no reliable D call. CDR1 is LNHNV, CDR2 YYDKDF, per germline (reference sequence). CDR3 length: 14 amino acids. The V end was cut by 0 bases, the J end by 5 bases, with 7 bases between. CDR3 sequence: CATSRDLGNEKLFF. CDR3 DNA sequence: TGTGCCACCAGCAGAGATTTGGGGAATGAAAAACTGTTTTTT.

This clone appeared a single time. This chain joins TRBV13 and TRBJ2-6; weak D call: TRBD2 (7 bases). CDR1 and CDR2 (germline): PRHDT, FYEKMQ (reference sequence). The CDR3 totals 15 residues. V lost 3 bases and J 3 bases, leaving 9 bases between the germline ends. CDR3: CASSLGGHGANVLTF. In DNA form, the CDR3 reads TGTGCCAGCAGCTTGGGGGGGCATGGGGCCAACGTCCTGACTTTC.

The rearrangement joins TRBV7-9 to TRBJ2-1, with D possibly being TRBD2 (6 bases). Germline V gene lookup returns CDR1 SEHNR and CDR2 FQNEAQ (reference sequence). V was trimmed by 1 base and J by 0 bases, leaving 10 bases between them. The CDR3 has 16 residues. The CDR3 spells CASSLVDYRSYNEQFF. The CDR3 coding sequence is TGTGCCAGCAGCTTAGTGGACTACCGCTCCTACAATGAGCAGTTCTTC.

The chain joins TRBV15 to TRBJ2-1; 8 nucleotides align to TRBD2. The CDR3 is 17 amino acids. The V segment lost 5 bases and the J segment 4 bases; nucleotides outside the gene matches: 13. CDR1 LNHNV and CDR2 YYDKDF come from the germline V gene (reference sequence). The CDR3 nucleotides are TGTGCCACCAGCTCCCAACCCAGCGGGGGCCGGTACAATGAGCAGTTCTTC. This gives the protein CATSSQPSGGRYNEQFF.

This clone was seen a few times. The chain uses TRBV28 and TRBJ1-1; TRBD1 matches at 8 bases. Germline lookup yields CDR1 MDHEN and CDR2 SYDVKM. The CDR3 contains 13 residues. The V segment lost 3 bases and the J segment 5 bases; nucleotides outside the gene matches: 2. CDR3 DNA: TGTGCCAGCAGTTTCAGGGGGCATACTGAAGCTTTCTTT. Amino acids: CASSFRGHTEAFF.

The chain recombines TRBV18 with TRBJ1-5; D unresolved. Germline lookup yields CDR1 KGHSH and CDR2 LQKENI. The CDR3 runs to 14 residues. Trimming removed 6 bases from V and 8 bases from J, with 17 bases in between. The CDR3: CASSPTVGGEPQHF. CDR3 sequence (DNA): TGTGCCAGCTCGCCCACGGTGGGTGGGGAGCCCCAGCATTTT.

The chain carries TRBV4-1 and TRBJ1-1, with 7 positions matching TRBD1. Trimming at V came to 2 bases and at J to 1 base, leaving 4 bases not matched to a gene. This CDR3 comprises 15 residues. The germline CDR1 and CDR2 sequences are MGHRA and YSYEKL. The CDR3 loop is CASSQPGTENTEAFF. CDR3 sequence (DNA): TGCGCCAGCAGCCAACCCGGGACAGAGAACACTGAAGCTTTCTTT.

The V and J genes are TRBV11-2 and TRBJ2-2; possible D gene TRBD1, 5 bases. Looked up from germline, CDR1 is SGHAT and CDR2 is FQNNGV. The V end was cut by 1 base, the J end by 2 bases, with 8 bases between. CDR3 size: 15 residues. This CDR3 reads CASSLGQRNTGELFF. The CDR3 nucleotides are TGTGCCAGCAGCTTAGGACAGCGTAACACCGGGGAGCTGTTTTTT.

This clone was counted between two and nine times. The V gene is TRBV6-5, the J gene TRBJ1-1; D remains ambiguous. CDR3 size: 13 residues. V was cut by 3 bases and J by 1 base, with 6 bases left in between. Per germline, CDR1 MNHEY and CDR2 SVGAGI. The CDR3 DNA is TGTGCCAGCAGTTATAAGCGGAACACTGAAGCTTTCTTT. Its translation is CASSYKRNTEAFF.

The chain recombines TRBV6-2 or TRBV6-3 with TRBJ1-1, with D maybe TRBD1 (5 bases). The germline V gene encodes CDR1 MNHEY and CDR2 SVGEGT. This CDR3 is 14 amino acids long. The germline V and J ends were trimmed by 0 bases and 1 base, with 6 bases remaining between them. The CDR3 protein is CASSYSTGNTEAFF. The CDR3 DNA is TGTGCCAGCAGTTACTCCACAGGGAACACTGAAGCTTTCTTT.